A single sample gave rise to the 14 T cell receptor beta chains below, sequenced in a study of response to subunit inactivated influenza vaccine. Using its own MiXCR run on the RT-PCR reads, TCRdb lists one record per CDR3 protein. The sample consists of about 580,000 distinct CDR3 sequences, about 15% of them appearing once. This specimen consisted of PBMCs from blood, obtained approximately 12 days after vaccination. Source of these receptors: a man over 45 who received an inactivated influenza vaccine.

This chain joins TRBV6-1 and TRBJ2-7; D may be TRBD1 (6 bases). Per germline, CDR1 MNHNS and CDR2 SASEGT. Trimming took 2 bases from V and 1 from J, leaving 9 bases between them. This CDR3 has 14 residues. The CDR3 loop is CASSEQGNSYEQYF. As DNA, the CDR3 is TGTGCCAGCAGTGAACAGGGGAATTCCTACGAGCAGTACTTC.

This clonotype occurred a few times. V gene TRBV5-1 combines with J gene TRBJ2-1; a weak D match, TRBD1 (5 bases). The germline V and J ends were trimmed by 1 base and 5 bases, with 19 bases remaining between them. CDR3 length equals 17 residues. CDR1 SGHRS and CDR2 YFSETQ come from the germline V gene. The CDR3 spells CASSLYVRALQNNEQFF. In DNA form, the CDR3 reads TGCGCCAGCAGCTTGTACGTCAGGGCCCTCCAAAACAATGAGCAGTTCTTC.

The chain combines TRBV27 with TRBJ2-7; D may be TRBD1 or TRBD2 (5 bases each). Germline lookup yields CDR1 MNHEY and CDR2 SMNVEV (reference sequence). The ends were cut back, 5 bases at V and 5 bases at J, with 10 bases in the middle. There are 12 residues in the CDR3. In nucleotides, the CDR3 is TGTGCCAGCAGTCCCCAGGGACACGAGCAGTACTTC. Translation: CASSPQGHEQYF.

This rearrangement joins TRBV7-2 to TRBJ1-6, with D perhaps matching TRBD1 (6 bases). Germline V CDR1 and CDR2: SGHTA, FQGNSA. CDR3 size: 17 residues. Trimming removed 5 bases from V and 0 bases from J, with 14 bases in between. CDR3 nucleotides: TGTGCCAGCAGCCTCCTGGGACATAGCTCCTATAATTCACCCCTCCACTTT. Amino acid sequence: CASSLLGHSSYNSPLHF.

Many counts were recorded for this clonotype. The chain recombines TRBV10-3 with TRBJ2-1; 10 positions agree with TRBD2. Germline V CDR1 and CDR2: ENHRY, SYGVKD. The CDR3 runs 16 residues. The J segment lost 2 bases and the V segment lost 2 bases, leaving 3 bases of the junction unmatched. CDR3 residues: CAISETSGTTYNEQFF. CDR3 nucleotides: TGTGCCATCAGTGAGACTAGCGGGACTACCTACAATGAGCAGTTCTTC.

The chain has TRBV27 and TRBJ2-3; 7 bases line up with TRBD2. V was clipped by 3 bases and J by 2 bases; unmatched bases: 11. The germline V gene has CDR1 MNHEY and CDR2 SMNVEV (reference sequence). The CDR3 is 17 amino acids. The CDR3 spells CASSFLAGVRDTDTQYF. In DNA form, the CDR3 reads TGTGCCAGCAGTTTCCTGGCGGGAGTGAGGGACACAGATACGCAGTATTTT.

The genes are TRBV7-9 and TRBJ2-7, with TRBD2 matching over 9 bases. Germline V lookup: CDR1 SEHNR, CDR2 FQNEAQ (reference sequence). J lost 5 bases, V lost 3 bases, and 5 bases had no gene match. This CDR3 is built from 14 residues. CDR3 protein: CASSFGTSSNEQYF. DNA of the CDR3: TGTGCCAGCAGCTTCGGGACTAGCTCAAACGAGCAGTACTTC.

The V and J genes are TRBV12-3 or TRBV12-4 and TRBJ2-2, with 13 nucleotides matching TRBD2. The CDR3 spans 17 residues. The V gene end was trimmed by 5 bases and the J gene end by 4 bases; junction bases not matched to a gene: 7. The CDR3, as DNA: TGTGCCAGCAGTATACTAGCGGGAGGGCTCGGCACCGGGGAGCTGTTTTTT. It specifies CASSILAGGLGTGELFF.

This clonotype was counted only a few times. The chain carries TRBV19 and TRBJ1-5; 8 bases are shared with TRBD1. Germline V lookup: CDR1 LNHDA, CDR2 SQIVND (reference sequence). CDR3 length: 15 amino acids. V lost 0 bases to trimming and J lost 2 bases; unmatched junction nucleotides: 0. The CDR3 loop is CASSIEGQGNQPQHF. The CDR3 DNA reads TGTGCCAGTAGTATAGAGGGACAGGGCAATCAGCCCCAGCATTTT.

The V gene is TRBV19, the J gene TRBJ2-7; 8 positions agree with TRBD1. With 1 base clipped from V and 5 bases from J, the junction kept 7 bases outside the gene matches. This CDR3 spans 15 amino acids. Germline lookup yields CDR1 LNHDA and CDR2 SQIVND (reference sequence). The CDR3 loop is CASSIAGGAYHEQYF. CDR3 sequence (DNA): TGTGCCAGTAGTATAGCAGGGGGCGCCTACCACGAGCAGTACTTC.

The chain joins TRBV20-1 to TRBJ2-3; D ambiguous. CDR3 length: 12 amino acids. The V end was cut by 6 bases, the J end by 7 bases, with 14 bases between. Germline CDR1 and CDR2: DFQATT and SNEGSKA (reference sequence). CDR3 protein: CSAAVQEHTQYF. The CDR3 DNA sequence: TGCAGTGCCGCCGTCCAGGAGCATACGCAGTATTTT.

This clonotype was recorded many times. This chain joins TRBV5-1 and TRBJ2-2, with D perhaps matching TRBD2 (6 bases). CDR1 and CDR2 from the germline V gene are SGHRS and YFSETQ. This CDR3 comprises 15 residues. Trimming shortened V by 1 base and J by 5 bases, and 12 bases separated the two germline ends. CDR3 in DNA: TGCGCCAGCAGCTTGACTGTTCGGGGGACCGGGGAGCTGTTTTTT. Its protein product is CASSLTVRGTGELFF.

The rearrangement joins TRBV27 to TRBJ2-5; D not certain. Per germline, CDR1 MNHEY and CDR2 SMNVEV (reference sequence). This CDR3 region has 16 residues. The V end lost 2 bases, the J end lost 2 bases, and 15 bases lay between the germline ends. The CDR3 region has the DNA TGTGCCAGCAGTTTACGCCGAACCGTTGGGCAAGAGACCCAGTACTTC. Its protein is CASSLRRTVGQETQYF.

The chain uses TRBV14 and TRBJ1-2, with D possibly being TRBD1 (6 bases). With 4 bases removed from V and 4 bases from J, the gap between germline ends came to 16 bases. Germline CDR1 and CDR2: SGHDN and FVKESK. This CDR3 comprises 15 residues. The CDR3 DNA follows: TGTGCCAGCAGCCTAAACAGGGCACCGAGCTATGGCTACACCTTC. This gives the protein CASSLNRAPSYGYTF. Drawing the rest from reference TRBV14 and TRBJ1-2, the complete variable domain is EAGVTQFPSHSVIEKGQTVTLRCDPISGHDNLYWYRRVMGKEIKFLLHFVKESKQDESGMPNNRFLAERTGGTYSTLKVQPAELEDSGVYFCASSLNRAPSYGYTFGSGTRLTVV.